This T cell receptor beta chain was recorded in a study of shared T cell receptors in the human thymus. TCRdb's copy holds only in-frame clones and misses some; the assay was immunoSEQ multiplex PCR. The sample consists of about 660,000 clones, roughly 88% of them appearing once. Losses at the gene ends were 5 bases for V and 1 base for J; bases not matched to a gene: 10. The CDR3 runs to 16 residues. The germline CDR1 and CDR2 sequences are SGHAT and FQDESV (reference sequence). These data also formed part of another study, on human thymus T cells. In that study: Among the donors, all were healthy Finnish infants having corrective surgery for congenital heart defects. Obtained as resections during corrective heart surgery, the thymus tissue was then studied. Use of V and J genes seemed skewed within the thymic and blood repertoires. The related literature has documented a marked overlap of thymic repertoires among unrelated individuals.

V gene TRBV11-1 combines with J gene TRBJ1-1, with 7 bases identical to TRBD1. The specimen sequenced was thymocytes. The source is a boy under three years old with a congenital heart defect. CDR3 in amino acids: CASSPAGTVKNTEAFF. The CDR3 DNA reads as TGTGCCAGCAGCCCGGCCGGGACAGTTAAGAACACTGAAGCTTTCTTT. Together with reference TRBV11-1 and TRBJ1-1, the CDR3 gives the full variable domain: EAEVAQSPRYKITEKSQAVAFWCDPISGHATLYWYRQILGQGPELLVQFQDESVVDDSQLPKDRFSAERLKGVDSTLKIQPAELGDSAMYLCASSPAGTVKNTEAFFGQGTRLTVV.